The text below deals with one T cell receptor (beta chain). This receptor's antigen is unknown. No base qualities exist here, and no much larger clone lies one base off it. The cohort comprised some 730 healthy bone marrow donors. At the time of sampling, all cohort members were nominally healthy, though unrecorded immune exposures were likely present. The donor tested CMV seronegative, placing the donor among the 350 to 400 seronegative members of the cohort. A peripheral blood sample was provided by each donor, and peripheral blood mononuclear cells were used for TCR beta sequencing. Genomic DNA extraction from the blood cell samples was performed with the Qiagen DNeasy Blood Extraction Kit. This specimen belongs to a study of cytomegalovirus exposure and HLA in healthy donors (TCRdb year 2017). Describing the broader study: In an earlier analysis of roughly 500 of the donors, about 270 Gb of sequence data and approximately 100 million unique TCR beta sequences from roughly 180 million T cells were reported. Donor age, sex, ethnicity and CMV serostatus were compiled together with the repertoire data. Among the roughly 370 genotyped donors, more than 70% belonged to the genetic ancestry cluster associated with self-reported Caucasian donors. An earlier analysis of fewer than 700 of the donors applied high-throughput TCR beta sequencing to assess whether each TCR beta V gene segment acted as functional or pseudogenic. Among a few hundred genotyped donors of the cohort, an average of around 240,000 unique TCR beta nucleotide sequences were sequenced per donor, about a sixth of them non-productive. To predict cytomegalovirus infection status, the study brought together high-throughput TCR immunosequencing, statistical association of individual TCRs with disease status, and machine learning. A later analysis re-analyzed previously published TCR beta repertoires from several hundred donors and added high-resolution HLA genotyping to study TCR occurrence patterns. In addition to the first cohort of 666 subjects, a separate validation cohort of approximately 120 different subjects was used. The number of typed donors differed by locus: roughly 620-640 for A, B, C, DRB1 and DQB1; about 520 for DQA1; around 580 for DPA1; and some 430 for DPB1. HLA typing included class I and class II loci at four-digit resolution. A handful of DR-DQ haplotypes were treated as single units for association and clustering because of strong linkage in the cohort. Using immunosequencing, the study profiled T cell repertoires from roughly 650 subjects and related those repertoires to cytomegalovirus serostatus. An early release covering roughly 600 HLA-typed donors comprised roughly 300 gigabases of sequencing data and approximately 80 million unique TCR sequences. The study aimed to test whether signatures of past pathogen exposure could be identified by cataloging public T cell receptors. A later genetic analysis took genome-wide SNP genotypes for about 65% of the 666 donors and used that subset as a discovery cohort. All discovery cohort repertoires had been generated using a single sequencing platform. In the later analysis, no new phenotypic data were used to find candidate immune exposures; instead, reliance was placed on TCR beta sequences and their occurrence across donors.

Overall study outcomes, separate from this receptor: A total of around 150 TCR beta chains were listed by the study as associated with cytomegalovirus. Linkage disequilibrium might explain the correlated functional status among segregating V segments, but an unknown experimental factor could not be ruled out. In an earlier analysis of about 600 of the donors, most TCR beta V segments appeared in productive rearrangements about 87% or about 30% of the time, broadly matching IMGT annotations. In a later analysis, most CMV-associated TCR beta chains were found to appear HLA-restricted, with HLA associations seemingly driven largely by CMV exposure. Some IMGT-functional V segments, including TRBV6-2 and TRBV6-3, could not be told apart with the 87-base-pair reads, so those segments were excluded. A group of highly shared sequence variants was considered likely to be a technical artifact of the sequencing pipeline. In a later genetic analysis, a missense DCLRE1C variant was associated with V-gene and J-gene trimming of TCR beta chains, and the association was replicated in an independent cohort. According to the authors, the approach could potentially be generalized to other disease states and immunological phenotypes. While some public TCRs were present in many individuals, most TCR sequences turned up only very rarely across donors. In a later analysis, HLA-associated TCR beta chains were found to be more clonally expanded and to have lower generation probabilities than equally common non-associated chains. Because counts were too low, some 17 rarely observed V segments, including chromosome 9 orphons, were left out of the earlier analysis of over 550 of the donors. The presence/absence analyses assumed that sequencing depth was roughly uniform across donors, and that assumption may not be true. In a later analysis, several top co-occurrence clusters were reported to appear linked to parvovirus B19, influenza, CMV and Epstein-Barr virus. A further reported finding was that TCR beta sequences accurately predicted the HLA-A and HLA-B alleles for most subjects in the first cohort. The only immune exposure information available for the cohort was CMV serostatus. Compared with the approximately 710-donor mean, donors in an Asian-associated ancestry cluster had fewer N-insertions in productive TCRs, according to a later genetic analysis. When HLA alleles, especially DR and DQ, strongly co-occurred, attributing TCR associations to individual alleles was difficult. Because HLA typing was unavailable for some donors at each locus, only the typed subset was used in association tests. Specific HLA alleles were associated with around 18,000 TCR beta sequences at a false discovery rate of 0.05 in a later analysis. Only TCR beta chains were sequenced in this cohort, and the absence of alpha or paired-chain data limited detectable features. In a later analysis, the rate of TCR association differed among HLA loci, with DRB1 alleles having the most associated TCRs and HLA-C alleles having the fewest. In both the original and validation cohorts, the classifier was reported to diagnose cytomegalovirus status with high specificity and sensitivity. In vitro tests confirmed that a few of the cytomegalovirus-associated TCR beta chains recognize cytomegalovirus antigens.

The library came from the immunoSEQ multiplex PCR assay. The multiplex PCR relied on a mix of 60 forward primers for TCR Vbeta segments and 13 reverse primers for TCR Jbeta segments. Amplification of the CDR3 region of rearranged TCR beta genes was performed with a multiplex PCR assay on genomic DNA. The amplified TCR beta libraries were sequenced on the Illumina HiSeq System as 87-base-pair reads. As for how the authors treated the data: Across the 500 to 750 repertoires, a later analysis counted tens of millions of unique TCR beta chains, some 11 million of which were shared by at least two donors. Raw reads were error-corrected and collapsed into unique sequences with a nearest-neighbor algorithm that merged closely related sequences to remove PCR and sequencing errors. To assign V, D and J gene segments, CDR3 sequences were aligned to IMGT reference sequences. For a sequence to be retained, at least a six-nucleotide match to both a V gene segment and a J gene segment was required. Rearrangements were called productive when the CDR3 lacked stop codons and stayed in frame with V and J; all others were non-productive. CDR3 was defined by IMGT convention, running from the second conserved V-encoded cysteine to the conserved J-encoded phenylalanine. The earlier analysis of approximately 590 of the donors excluded any sequence lacking an unambiguous match to a single V gene segment. An earlier analysis of a few hundred of the donors called V segments functional above 56.7% productive rearrangements and segregating when the between-donor standard deviation exceeded 5%. A statistical classification framework was built to diagnose cytomegalovirus status from the catalog of TCR beta chain sequences. A later analysis assigned V and J genes by comparing TCR nucleotide sequences with IMGT/GENE-DB human TR gene sequences. In a later analysis, CDR3 sequences and most-parsimonious VDJ recombination scenarios were assigned using the TCRdist pipeline. In a later analysis, each TCR beta chain was defined by its CDR3 amino acid sequence together with its V-gene family, and reads without a unique V-gene family were excluded. A later analysis removed several hundred highly shared, low-generation-probability nucleotide sequences to deal with suspected cross-contamination and a sequencing artifact. In a later analysis, a clonal expansion index was calculated for each public chain from normalized within-repertoire ranks of inferred template counts. In a later analysis, generation probabilities were computed using a VDJ recombination model fitted to out-of-frame rearrangements, and the results were checked against IGoR. In a later analysis, hypergeometric tests were used to score TCR-TCR, TCR-HLA and TCR-CMV co-occurrence, with a repertoire-size bias correction applied to TCR pairs. A later analysis estimated false discovery rates by permuting HLA or CMV assignments 20 times. In a later analysis, co-occurring TCRs were grouped using DBSCAN, and TCRdist sequence similarity was added for clustering within HLA-allele-positive subsets. Repertoires with fewer than 30,000 or more than 120,000 public chains, plus five repertoires with anomalous nucleotide sharing, were excluded from co-occurrence clustering. This is the immuneACCESS table as TCRdb keeps it, with only in-frame sequences that have V and J called. A part of the clones is gone; compared with another copy, unresolved V genes explain less than half, and the rest is unexplained. The D gene and trimming were derived from the DNA, and the V and J assignments and clone size from that table. The sample table holds some 200,000 clones, of which around four fifths were seen once. Over 0.65% of the sample belongs to the ten largest clones.

The V end loses 1 base and the J end loses 4 bases, and a stretch of 13 bases separates them. Counted from cysteine to phenylalanine, this CDR3 has 15 amino acids. Here the CDR3 DNA is all that survives: 45 bases in frame from base 1. CDR1 and CDR2, looked up from the germline V gene, are SNHLY and FYNNEI. The rearranged segments are TRBV2 and TRBJ1-1; the best D guess is TRBD1, with 5 bases matching. The origin of this receptor is a boy aged 2-9 years in good health and CMV-seronegative. Sequenced: PBMCs. The CDR3 loop reads CASSEGWEGSTEAFF. Read as DNA, the sequence is TGTGCCAGCAGTGAAGGTTGGGAGGGGTCCACTGAAGCTTTCTTT.